The 5 T cell receptor beta chains in this list originate from one sample, sequenced in a study of breast tumors, draining lymph nodes, adjacent tissues. TCRdb reanalysed the multiplex PCR reads using MiXCR and keeps one entry per CDR3 protein. The sample lists about 20,000 distinct CDR3 sequences; approximately 51% were seen once. Material for sequencing was breast tumor tissue. Every receptor here comes from a female donor with breast cancer. Some clones in this sample may be carry-over from other donors' samples.

This clonotype was detected many times. V usage is TRBV5-6 and J usage is TRBJ2-1; 9 positions agree with TRBD1. Per the germline V gene, CDR1 is SGHDT and CDR2 is YYEEEE. The J segment lost 8 bases and the V segment lost 4 bases, leaving 7 bases of the junction unmatched. The CDR3 length is 14 residues. The CDR3: CASSLGQGGDEQFF. CDR3 nucleotides: TGTGCCAGCAGCCTGGGACAGGGTGGGGATGAGCAGTTCTTC.

Only a few counts were recorded for this clonotype. The chain links TRBV20-1 to TRBJ2-1, with unresolved D. V was pared by 3 bases and J by 0 bases, with 9 bases between. This CDR3 comprises 14 residues. CDR1 and CDR2 from the germline V gene are DFQATT and SNEGSKA (reference sequence). CDR3: CSARSESSYNEQFF. As DNA, the CDR3 is TGCAGTGCTAGGTCCGAAAGCTCCTACAATGAGCAGTTCTTC.

This clonotype was counted ten times or more. V and J are TRBV20-1 and TRBJ2-1, with TRBD2 matching 7 bases. The CDR3 is 16 amino acids. The J segment lost 6 bases and the V segment lost 2 bases, leaving 13 bases of the junction unmatched. Germline V gene sequence: CDR1 DFQATT, CDR2 SNEGSKA (reference sequence). This CDR3 is CSARFGLGLTANEQFF. CDR3 DNA: TGCAGTGCTAGATTTGGGCTGGGACTAACTGCCAATGAGCAGTTCTTC.

The CDR3 DNA reads as TGTGCCAGCAGTCGACAGGGAAACACCTACGAGCAGTACTTC. This gives the protein CASSRQGNTYEQYF. The chain joins TRBV2 to TRBJ2-7, with 7 bases fitting TRBD1. CDR3 size: 14 residues. Unmatched junction bases numbered 6, after V lost 5 bases and J lost 2 bases. Germline assignment: CDR1 SNHLY and CDR2 FYNNEI.

This clonotype has ten or more counts. The chain carries TRBV7-2 and TRBJ2-1; D unclear. Trimming pared 0 bases from V and 1 base from J, leaving 7 bases between. The CDR3 covers 15 residues. In germline, CDR1 is SGHTA, CDR2 FQGNSA. CDR3 region: CASSLAKGSYNEQFF. CDR3 nucleotide sequence: TGTGCCAGCAGCTTAGCGAAGGGATCCTACAATGAGCAGTTCTTC.